This T cell receptor beta chain was found in a study of T cell responses to AZD1222 COVID-19 vaccine. Findings and limits, study-wide: Among the donors, most were white British and more were female, and clonal diversity was possibly underestimated. Baseline serostatus was positive in only a handful of AZD1222 recipients. After two AZD1222 doses, spike-specific TCR breadth and depth rose versus day 0.

This clone has only one observation. Antigen specificity is unknown. Germline V gene sequence: CDR1 WSHSY, CDR2 SAAADI. This CDR3 has 12 amino acids. Trimming shortened V by 3 bases and J by 10 bases, and 12 bases separated the two germline ends. Here immunoSEQ multiplex PCR was the method, and the copy in TCRdb shows in-frame clones only, minus some. This table holds 90,000 to 110,000 clones, about 81% found once. The source was peripheral blood, collected on day 0 of AZD1222 vaccination. The V and J genes are TRBV10-2 and TRBJ1-2; no firm D call. This receptor was obtained from an adult in good health. DNA for the CDR3: TGCGCCAGCAGTGATTCCCTGTTTCTCTACACCTTC. It specifies CASSDSLFLYTF.